The present entry profiles one T cell receptor (beta chain) with its context. What it recognizes is unknown. Making use of molecular barcodes, quantitative 5'-RACE generated TCR beta libraries. From the 5' RACE reads, TCRdb called clonotypes with MiXCR, one entry per CDR3 protein. This sample has around 890,000 distinct CDR3 sequences, with about 11% found just once. This entry is derived from a study of CD8 T cells in ankylosing spondylitis. Study-level results: A TCR beta motif of several highly homologous variants seemed to mark ankylosing spondylitis blood.

Sequences were obtained from blood, either unsorted or a sorted T cell fraction (not recorded which). This TCR was sampled from a male donor with ankylosing spondylitis.

DNA for the CDR3: TGCAGTGCTAGAGCCGGGACAGGGGACTACGAGCAGTACTTC. Amino acids: CSARAGTGDYEQYF. The chain recombines TRBV20-1 with TRBJ2-7; the match to TRBD1 covers 10 bases. The CDR3 runs to 14 residues. Germline V CDR1 and CDR2: DFQATT, SNEGSKA (reference sequence). J lost 3 bases, V lost 1 base, and 3 bases had no gene match.